The clone carrying this T cell receptor (beta chain) was seen a handful of times. Its antigen is currently unknown. The sample comes from a study of T cell repertoires in cytomegalovirus infection. Whole-study context: Evidence of both CMV infection and a matching HLA type came from public TCR beta signatures.

TCRdb itself ran the reads through MiXCR, one entry per CDR3 protein. The sample has 830,000 or so distinct CDR3 sequences, 32% seen once. The CDR3 covers 12 residues. The germline V gene encodes CDR1 SEHNR and CDR2 FQNEAQ (reference sequence). Between the trimmed V and J ends, which lost 2 bases and 10 bases, there was a span of 9 bases. Study findings and constraints: Summed frequency of shared TCR beta families picked out CMV carriers who also had the relevant HLA.

This chain links TRBV7-9 with TRBJ2-1; a weak D match, TRBD2 (5 bases). The sample consisted of cultured CD8+ T cells from PBMCs, taken from culture after CMV antigen stimulation. This receptor was obtained from a human donor in good health (CMV status not recorded). Some clones in this sample may be carry-over from other donors' samples. CDR3 sequence reads: CASSLLASEQFF. DNA of the CDR3: TGTGCCAGCAGCTTATTGGCTAGCGAGCAGTTCTTC.